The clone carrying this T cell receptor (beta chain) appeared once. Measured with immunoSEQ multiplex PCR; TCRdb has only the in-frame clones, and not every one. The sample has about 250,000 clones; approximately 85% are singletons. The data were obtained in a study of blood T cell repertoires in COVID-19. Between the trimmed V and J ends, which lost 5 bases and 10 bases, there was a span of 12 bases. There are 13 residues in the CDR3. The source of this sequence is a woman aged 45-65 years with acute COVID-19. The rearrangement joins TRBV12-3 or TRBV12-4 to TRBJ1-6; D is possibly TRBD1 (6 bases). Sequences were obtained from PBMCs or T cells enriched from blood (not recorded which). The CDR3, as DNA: TGTGCCAGCAGTGCGGACAGATTCTCACCCCTCCACTTT. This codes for CASSADRFSPLHF.